The source of this T cell receptor beta chain is a study of blood T cell repertoires in COVID-19. Background on the study: Italy, Spain and the United States were the sources of the convalescent and acute COVID-19 samples.

The authors' processing: For nucleated cells, counts were estimated from reference gene primer amplification. TCRdb keeps only in-frame clones here, not all; method: immunoSEQ multiplex PCR. V and J calls and clone size are given by that table; D and trimming were obtained from the DNA. There are about 160,000 clones in the sample; about four fifths occur only once, and about 3.6% lies in the top ten. Participants' reported clinical history set cohort assignment. There are 15 residues in the CDR3. The V and J ends lost 3 bases and 0 bases, in that order; junction bases with no gene match: 5. CDR1 and CDR2 from the germline V gene are DFQATT and SNEGSKA (reference sequence).

The origin of this receptor is a woman in her forties or fifties in a cohort exposed to, infected with or recovered from COVID-19 (not recorded which). V usage is TRBV20-1 and J usage is TRBJ2-3; 8 nucleotides agree with TRBD2. The sample consisted of PBMCs or T cells enriched from blood (not recorded which). The CDR3 DNA follows: TGCAGTGCTAGTGGCGGGGGGCCTAGCACAGATACGCAGTATTTT. It yields the protein CSASGGGPSTDTQYF.